What follows are 27 T cell receptor beta chains derived from one specimen sequenced in a study of blood T cell repertoires in COVID-19. Data came from immunoSEQ multiplex PCR; TCRdb stores just in-frame clones and leaves some out. The table lists approximately 460,000 clones, 89% of them singletons. Sequenced sample: peripheral blood. All receptors derive from a man aged 18 to 29 with COVID-19, enrolled during active disease.

The chain couples TRBV27 to TRBJ2-7; 9 nucleotides align to TRBD1. In germline, CDR1 is MNHEY, CDR2 SMNVEV (reference sequence). The CDR3 contains 14 residues. Trimming took 6 bases from V and 3 from J; bases not matched to a gene: 6. The CDR3 DNA sequence: TGTGCCAGCAGCCGAACAGGGGGCAACTACGAGCAGTACTTC. Translating it yields CASSRTGGNYEQYF.

The V and J genes are TRBV10-2 and TRBJ2-1, with D tentatively TRBD1 (6 bases). The ends were cut back, 9 bases at V and 10 bases at J, with 13 bases in the middle. The CDR3 is made up of 11 amino acids. Per the germline V gene, CDR1 is WSHSY and CDR2 is SAAADI. CDR3 region: CASNRGNEQFF. The CDR3 DNA follows: TGCGCCAGTAATAGGGGGAACGAGCAGTTCTTC.

The chain is built from TRBV7-8 and TRBJ2-3; D is unclear. Deletions cut 3 bases from V and 2 bases from J, with 12 bases between. The V gene's germline CDR1 is SGHVS and CDR2 FQNEAQ. CDR3 size: 15 residues. CDR3 in DNA: TGTGCCAGCAGCTTTCGAGTTCCTTTCACAGATACGCAGTATTTT. Protein product: CASSFRVPFTDTQYF.

The chain couples TRBV7-9 to TRBJ2-7; possibly TRBD2 for D (6 bases). This CDR3 contains 14 residues. Per the germline V gene, CDR1 is SEHNR and CDR2 is FQNEAQ (reference sequence). V was cut by 1 base and J by 5 bases, with 12 bases left in between. The CDR3 coding sequence is TGTGCCAGCAGCTTAGGTTACGGGAGACACGAGCAGTACTTC. Protein sequence: CASSLGYGRHEQYF.

This sequence joins TRBV16 and TRBJ2-7; D possibly corresponds to TRBD2 (6 bases). CDR3 length: 15 residues. Trimming took 2 bases from V and 7 from J, leaving 18 bases between them. CDR1 and CDR2 from the germline V gene are KGHSY and FQNENV. The CDR3 nucleotides read TGTGCCAGCAGCCAAACCGGGACTGAGGGGTGGGAGCAGTACTTC. Encoded protein: CASSQTGTEGWEQYF.

This rearrangement joins TRBV27 to TRBJ1-6; no firm D call. The germline CDR1 and CDR2 sequences are MNHEY and SMNVEV (reference sequence). CDR3 length: 15 residues. V was clipped by 0 bases and J by 7 bases, with 10 bases between them. CDR3 DNA: TGTGCCAGCAGTTTATCAGAGGGCGGGAATTCACCCCTCCACTTT. This sequence encodes CASSLSEGGNSPLHF.

The chain joins TRBV4-1 to TRBJ2-3, with D unresolved. Germline V gene lookup returns CDR1 MGHRA and CDR2 YSYEKL. CDR3 length: 15 residues. V was trimmed by 1 base and J by 5 bases, leaving 13 bases between them. The CDR3 DNA follows: TGCGCCAGCAGCCAAGTGGGCCAGACCCGAGATACGCAGTATTTT. Its protein product is CASSQVGQTRDTQYF.

The chain joins TRBV24-1 to TRBJ1-2; TRBD1 aligns across 9 bases. The CDR3 loop spans 16 amino acids. The junction had 10 bases not matched to a gene; V was cut back by 5 bases and J by 4 bases. Germline V gives CDR1 KGHDR, CDR2 SFDVKD. In DNA form, the CDR3 reads TGTGCCACCAGTGGGTCTGGACAGGGGAGCTCCTATGGCTACACCTTC. Its translation is CATSGSGQGSSYGYTF.

This chain joins TRBV7-2 and TRBJ1-2; 7 positions agree with TRBD1. V gave up 3 bases and J gave up 8 bases; unmatched junction bases: 6. This CDR3 contains 13 residues. CDR1 SGHTA and CDR2 FQGNSA come from the germline V gene. Written as DNA, the CDR3 is TGTGCCAGCAGCTTGGGGACAGCCGGCGGCTACACCTTC. This codes for CASSLGTAGGYTF.

This clone was detected only once. The CDR3 spells CASSIYGAREAFF. The CDR3 DNA is TGTGCCAGTAGTATATATGGGGCCCGTGAAGCTTTCTTT. This sequence joins TRBV19 and TRBJ1-1; possibly TRBD1 for D (5 bases). V was clipped by 2 bases and J by 7 bases, with 11 bases between them. This CDR3 contains 13 residues. Germline values: CDR1 LNHDA, CDR2 SQIVND (reference sequence). Based on the CDR3 plus reference TRBV19 and TRBJ1-1, the full variable domain is DGGITQSPKYLFRKEGQNVTLSCEQNLNHDAMYWYRQDPGQGLRLIYYSQIVNDFQKGDIAEGYSVSREKKESFPLTVTSAQKNPTAFYLCASSIYGAREAFFGQGTRLTVV.

This clone was seen more than once but under ten times. The chain links TRBV5-1 to TRBJ1-2, with 11 nucleotides matching TRBD1. CDR1 is SGHRS, CDR2 YFSETQ, per germline. V trimming: 4 bases; J trimming: 6 bases; junction bases outside the gene matches: 5. The CDR3 has 14 amino acids. The CDR3 nucleotides read TGCGCCAGCAGCATCGGACAGGGGGCGGATGGCTACACCTTC. Protein sequence: CASSIGQGADGYTF.

J is TRBJ2-2 and V is TRBV10-2; 14 bases map to TRBD2. This CDR3 is built from 20 residues. Germline-derived CDR1 and CDR2 are WSHSY and SAAADI. The ends lost 6 bases at V and 4 bases at J; junction bases unmatched: 16. The CDR3 loop is CASRDHYRTSGGTITGELFF. DNA for the CDR3: TGCGCCAGCAGGGACCACTACAGGACTAGCGGGGGGACGATCACCGGGGAGCTGTTTTTT.

The chain links TRBV6-1 to TRBJ2-3; the D is unclear. CDR3 size: 14 residues. Trimming took off 1 base at V and 5 bases at J, with 10 bases between the two ends. Looked up from germline, CDR1 is MNHNS and CDR2 is SASEGT. The CDR3 protein is CASSEVGRRDTQYF. The CDR3, as DNA: TGTGCCAGCAGTGAAGTTGGCAGGCGAGATACGCAGTATTTT.

The chain recombines TRBV6-5 with TRBJ1-2; D gene unclear. Trimming pared 7 bases from V and 4 bases from J, leaving 7 bases between. The CDR3 covers 11 residues. The germline V gene has CDR1 MNHEY and CDR2 SVGAGI. Written as DNA, the CDR3 is TGTGCCAGCATGGAGGGCTATGGCTACACCTTC. Encoded protein: CASMEGYGYTF.

This clone was seen only once. The rearrangement links TRBV19 to TRBJ2-6; TRBD1 matches at 7 bases. Losses at the gene ends were 5 bases for V and 0 bases for J; bases not matched to a gene: 13. In germline, CDR1 is LNHDA, CDR2 SQIVND (reference sequence). The CDR3 totals 19 residues. CDR3 sequence reads: CASSWVFTGVNSGANVLTF. The CDR3 nucleotides are TGTGCCAGTAGTTGGGTGTTTACAGGGGTAAACTCTGGGGCCAACGTCCTGACTTTC.

This clone showed up just once. The chain employs TRBV7-2 and TRBJ2-2; maybe TRBD2 (5 bases). Germline V gene sequence: CDR1 SGHTA, CDR2 FQGNSA. The CDR3 is 14 residues long. V dropped 4 bases and J dropped 7 bases, with 13 bases sitting between them. In DNA, the CDR3 is TGTGCCAGCAGCTGGAGTATTGGGAGCGGGGAGCTGTTTTTT. Its protein product is CASSWSIGSGELFF. Drawing the rest from reference TRBV7-2 and TRBJ2-2, the complete variable domain is GAGVSQSPSNKVTEKGKDVELRCDPISGHTALYWYRQSLGQGLEFLIYFQGNSAPDKSGLPSDRFSAERTGGSVSTLTIQRTQQEDSAVYLCASSWSIGSGELFFGEGSRLTVL.

The V and J genes are TRBV11-1 and TRBJ1-4; D call uncertain. The V end lost 5 bases, the J end lost 3 bases, and 7 bases lay between the germline ends. Per germline, CDR1 SGHAT and CDR2 FQDESV (reference sequence). This CDR3 is built from 13 residues. The CDR3 DNA is TGTGCCAGCAGCAGAGGATCTAATGAAAAACTGTTTTTT. It codes for CASSRGSNEKLFF.

About this clone: Other DNA sequences in this sample translate to the same CDR3. The chain has TRBV29-1 and TRBJ2-5, with 7 bases aligning to TRBD1. CDR3 length equals 12 residues. The germline gives CDR1 SQVTM, CDR2 ANQGSEA. The trim removed 4 bases at V and 3 bases at J, leaving 2 bases unmatched. DNA of the CDR3: TGCAGCGTTGGAACAGGGGAAGAGACCCAGTACTTC. This encodes CSVGTGEETQYF.

In this sample, this clone turned up once. The genes are TRBV2 and TRBJ2-7; 9 bases map to TRBD1. Unmatched junction bases numbered 12, after V lost 6 bases and J lost 0 bases. The CDR3 loop spans 17 amino acids. CDR1 and CDR2 from the germline V gene are SNHLY and FYNNEI. DNA for the CDR3: TGTGCCAGCAGGGACAGGGGCTTGCGGGGGAACTCCTACGAGCAGTACTTC. Translating gives CASRDRGLRGNSYEQYF.

The chain joins TRBV5-1 to TRBJ2-5; 12 nucleotides line up with TRBD2. Germline V gene data show CDR1 as SGHRS and CDR2 as YFSETQ. CDR3 size: 15 residues. Losses at the gene ends were 0 bases for V and 5 bases for J; bases not matched to a gene: 2. CDR3 in DNA: TGCGCCAGCAGCTTGGCACTAGCGGGAGGTGAGACCCAGTACTTC. Translation: CASSLALAGGETQYF.

V is TRBV27 and J is TRBJ1-4; TRBD1 is a possible D gene (5 bases). The germline V gene encodes CDR1 MNHEY and CDR2 SMNVEV (reference sequence). The ends were cut back, 1 base at V and 5 bases at J, with 8 bases in the middle. This CDR3 contains 14 residues. As DNA, the CDR3 is TGTGCCAGCAGTTTATGGGGGGGGAATGAAAAACTGTTTTTT. This codes for CASSLWGGNEKLFF.

The chain recombines TRBV7-2 with TRBJ2-3, with TRBD1 identical over 7 bases. Trimming at V came to 6 bases and at J to 2 bases, leaving 5 bases not matched to a gene. Germline CDR1 and CDR2: SGHTA and FQGNSA. The CDR3 loop spans 14 amino acids. CDR3 sequence reads: CASRKTGFTDTQYF. CDR3 DNA: TGTGCCAGCAGAAAGACAGGGTTCACAGATACGCAGTATTTT.

J is TRBJ2-3 and V is TRBV24-1; 14 bases are a match to TRBD2. In germline, CDR1 is KGHDR, CDR2 SFDVKD. Trimming at V came to 4 bases and at J to 0 bases, leaving 5 bases not matched to a gene. There are 18 residues in the CDR3. Here the CDR3 DNA reads TGTGCCACCAGTGACCCGGGACTAGCGGGAGATAGCACAGATACGCAGTATTTT. Translated, it gives CATSDPGLAGDSTDTQYF.

This clone has a single count. V usage is TRBV11-2 and J usage is TRBJ2-1; TRBD2 matches 7 bases. The V and J ends lost 1 base and 2 bases, in that order; junction bases with no gene match: 2. Germline-derived CDR1 and CDR2 are SGHAT and FQNNGV. This CDR3 is 15 amino acids long. The CDR3, as DNA: TGTGCCAGCAGCTTAGCGGGAGGAGCCTACAATGAGCAGTTCTTC. The encoded protein is CASSLAGGAYNEQFF.

The rearrangement joins TRBV6-1 to TRBJ1-1; D uncertain. Trimming took 0 bases from V and 5 from J, leaving 4 bases between them. The CDR3 spans 12 residues. Germline CDR1 MNHNS, CDR2 SASEGT. CDR3 region: CASSEARTEAFF. CDR3 DNA: TGTGCCAGCAGTGAAGCGAGGACTGAAGCTTTCTTT.

This clone appeared many times. The chain joins TRBV6-4 to TRBJ1-5; D unresolved. V was pared by 6 bases and J by 0 bases, with 6 bases between. The CDR3 spans 13 residues. From germline, CDR1 is MRHNA and CDR2 SNTAGT. CDR3 in DNA: TGTGCCAGCAGCCAGGATAGCAATCAGCCCCAGCATTTT. Translation gives CASSQDSNQPQHF.

For the CDR3, the DNA is TGTGCCAGCTCACTCAGGGACAGGGCACATGGCTATGGCTACACCTTC. Its protein is CASSLRDRAHGYGYTF. This chain connects TRBV18 to TRBJ1-2; 9 nucleotides match TRBD1. Unmatched junction bases numbered 10, after V lost 4 bases and J lost 4 bases. CDR3 length: 16 residues. Per the germline V gene, CDR1 is KGHSH and CDR2 is LQKENI.